Below are 22 T cell receptor beta chains sequenced from a single sample in a study of cytomegalovirus exposure and HLA in healthy donors. Both 60 Vbeta primers and 13 Jbeta primers went into the PCR. Produced via immunoSEQ multiplex PCR; TCRdb's table is partial and in-frame only. The sample contains about 83,000 clones, about 79% of which appear only once. The sequenced sample was PBMCs. The receptors come from a man aged 18-30 years in good health and CMV-seropositive.

V usage is TRBV14 and J usage is TRBJ2-5, with 8 nucleotides matching TRBD2. Germline V lookup: CDR1 SGHDN, CDR2 FVKESK. The V and J ends lost 4 bases and 4 bases, in that order; junction bases with no gene match: 8. The CDR3 runs to 15 residues. The CDR3 reads CASSPTGRAGETQYF. CDR3 sequence (DNA): TGTGCCAGCAGCCCCACCGGGAGGGCAGGAGAGACCCAGTACTTC.

J is TRBJ1-5 and V is TRBV28; TRBD1 matches at 9 bases. This CDR3 is 14 amino acids long. From germline, CDR1 is MDHEN and CDR2 SYDVKM. V trimming: 6 bases; J trimming: 6 bases; junction bases outside the gene matches: 6. CDR3: CASRPDRGAQPQHF. CDR3 bases: TGTGCCAGCAGACCGGACAGGGGCGCTCAGCCCCAGCATTTT.

The chain carries TRBV28 and TRBJ1-5; the D gene is possibly TRBD1 (5 bases). Germline CDR1 MDHEN, CDR2 SYDVKM. This CDR3 has 15 amino acids. The V end was cut by 7 bases, the J end by 0 bases, with 13 bases between. The CDR3 sequence is CASIPGGVSNQPQHF. The CDR3 DNA follows: TGTGCCAGCATCCCGGGGGGGGTTAGCAATCAGCCCCAGCATTTT.

The chain recombines TRBV10-2 with TRBJ2-2; maybe TRBD2 (6 bases). The CDR3 has 15 residues. V lost 6 bases and J 4 bases, leaving 15 bases between the germline ends. Germline assignment: CDR1 WSHSY and CDR2 SAAADI. CDR3 in DNA: TGCGCCAGCAGATGGGAGGCCGGGGGCACCGGGGAGCTGTTTTTT. The encoded protein is CASRWEAGGTGELFF.

The table lists this clone with a count of one. The CDR3 loop reads CASSQVAQTQYF. The DNA of the CDR3 is TGTGCCAGCAGCCAGGTCGCGCAGACCCAGTACTTC. The chain links TRBV14 to TRBJ2-5; D uncertain. Germline V gene sequence: CDR1 SGHDN, CDR2 FVKESK. The V and J ends lost 3 bases and 6 bases respectively, with 8 bases between them. This CDR3 comprises 12 residues.

This chain uses TRBV29-1 with TRBJ1-5; maybe TRBD1 (5 bases). Germline CDR1 SQVTM, CDR2 ANQGSEA. This CDR3 comprises 15 residues. V was trimmed by 4 bases and J by 3 bases, leaving 16 bases between them. As DNA, the CDR3 is TGCAGCGTTGCCGTCGGAGGGGCGTCCAATCAGCCCCAGCATTTT. Translation: CSVAVGGASNQPQHF.

This clone came up a few times. This chain's CDR3 is CASSIGLVETQYF. CDR3 coding DNA: TGTGCCAGCAGCATCGGACTAGTGGAGACCCAGTACTTC. This rearrangement joins TRBV27 to TRBJ2-5; 7 bases are shared with TRBD2. V lost 6 bases, J lost 5 bases, and 6 bases stayed unmatched. This CDR3 region has 13 residues. Per the germline V gene, CDR1 is MNHEY and CDR2 is SMNVEV (reference sequence).

This clone appeared a few times. Sequence at one end of the junction differs from germline and may be a read error. The gene calls are TRBV7-9 and TRBJ2-7, with 7 bases aligning to TRBD2. This CDR3 has 12 residues. Germline V gene lookup returns CDR1 SEHNR and CDR2 FQNEAQ (reference sequence). The CDR3 loop is CASSLTEGREHF. The CDR3 region has the DNA TGTGCCAGCAGCTTAACAGAGGGGAGGGAGCACTTC. Drawing the rest from reference TRBV7-9 and TRBJ2-7, the complete variable domain is DTGVSQNPRHKITKRGQNVTFRCDPISEHNRLYWYRQTLGQGPEFLTYFQNEAQLEKSRLLSDRFSAERPKGSFSTLEIQRTEQGDSAMYLCASSLTEGREHFGPGTRLTVT.

The chain joins TRBV7-9 to TRBJ2-5, with D unresolved. Germline assignment: CDR1 SEHNR and CDR2 FQNEAQ (reference sequence). V lost 3 bases and J 0 bases, leaving 5 bases between the germline ends. This CDR3 spans 13 amino acids. The CDR3 loop reads CASSFDNQETQYF. CDR3 bases: TGTGCCAGCAGCTTCGACAACCAAGAGACCCAGTACTTC.

This chain connects TRBV6-5 to TRBJ1-3; D is perhaps TRBD1 (5 bases). The CDR3 sequence is 16 residues long. Trimming took off 0 bases at V and 1 base at J, with 10 bases between the two ends. Germline V gives CDR1 MNHEY, CDR2 SVGAGI. The CDR3 coding sequence is TGTGCCAGCAGTTACTCGTGGGGCGAGTCTGGAAACACCATATATTTT. This sequence encodes CASSYSWGESGNTIYF.

This clone is a singleton in its sample. V usage is TRBV7-9 and J usage is TRBJ1-2; D remains unclear. CDR3 length: 14 residues. V was clipped by 1 base and J by 8 bases, with 14 bases between them. Germline CDR1 SEHNR, CDR2 FQNEAQ (reference sequence). The CDR3 reads CASSLGAAFLGYTF. CDR3 nucleotide sequence: TGTGCCAGCAGCTTAGGGGCCGCTTTTCTGGGCTACACCTTC. The whole variable domain, filled in from reference TRBV7-9 and TRBJ1-2, reads DTGVSQNPRHKITKRGQNVTFRCDPISEHNRLYWYRQTLGQGPEFLTYFQNEAQLEKSRLLSDRFSAERPKGSFSTLEIQRTEQGDSAMYLCASSLGAAFLGYTFGSGTRLTVV.

Comments on this clone: One end of the junction does not line up with germline, which may come from a read error. The gene calls are TRBV7-7 and TRBJ2-1; possibly TRBD1 for D (6 bases). The CDR3 is 14 residues long. CDR1 and CDR2 (germline): SSHAT, FNYEAQ (reference sequence). The CDR3 sequence: CASSLDGGRDEQFF. CDR3 sequence (DNA): TGTGCTAGCAGCTTAGATGGGGGCAGGGATGAGCAGTTCTTC.

This clone was seen more than once but under ten times. This chain's CDR3 is CSVAAPSGRAYNEQFF. In DNA form, the CDR3 reads TGCAGCGTTGCGGCCCCTAGCGGGAGGGCCTACAATGAGCAGTTCTTC. The chain has TRBV29-1 and TRBJ2-1; 12 bases align to TRBD2. Germline V gene lookup returns CDR1 SQVTM and CDR2 ANQGSEA. The CDR3 has 16 residues. V was clipped by 4 bases and J by 2 bases; unmatched bases: 6.

The rearrangement joins TRBV7-9 to TRBJ1-3, with 7 bases that match TRBD1. The CDR3 runs to 14 residues. Germline CDR1 reads SEHNR; CDR2 reads FQNEAQ (reference sequence). The J segment lost 3 bases and the V segment lost 7 bases, leaving 6 bases of the junction unmatched. CDR3 region: CASIEGASGNTIYF. CDR3 sequence (DNA): TGTGCCAGCATCGAGGGGGCGAGTGGAAACACCATATATTTT. Full variable domain (remainder filled in from reference TRBV7-9 and TRBJ1-3): DTGVSQNPRHKITKRGQNVTFRCDPISEHNRLYWYRQTLGQGPEFLTYFQNEAQLEKSRLLSDRFSAERPKGSFSTLEIQRTEQGDSAMYLCASIEGASGNTIYFGEGSWLTVV.

The CDR3 region has the DNA TGCGCCAGCAGTCAATGGCAGTGGCACTCTGGGGCCAACGTCCTGACTTTC. Protein product: CASSQWQWHSGANVLTF. The chain links TRBV23-1 to TRBJ2-6; D is uncertain. TRBV23-1 is reported as an ORF; its role is uncertain. The CDR3 is made up of 17 amino acids. V dropped 1 base and J dropped 0 bases, with 10 bases sitting between them.

This clone turned up a few times. The chain carries TRBV5-1 and TRBJ2-7, with D hard to call. CDR3 size: 13 residues. With 0 bases removed from V and 3 bases from J, the gap between germline ends came to 7 bases. Germline V CDR1 and CDR2: SGHRS, YFSETQ. This CDR3 is CASSLARSYEQYF. CDR3 bases: TGCGCCAGCAGCTTGGCTAGAAGCTACGAGCAGTACTTC.

This rearrangement joins TRBV6-5 to TRBJ1-2; D unresolved. The CDR3 loop spans 13 amino acids. Trimming pared 7 bases from V and 5 bases from J, leaving 14 bases between. Germline V gene data show CDR1 as MNHEY and CDR2 as SVGAGI. The CDR3 nucleotides read TGTGCCAGCACCCCCTCCCGGGATTATGGCTACACCTTC. Its protein is CASTPSRDYGYTF.

This rearrangement joins TRBV29-1 to TRBJ2-7; TRBD2 agrees at 14 bases. The germline V gene encodes CDR1 SQVTM and CDR2 ANQGSEA. The junction had 0 bases not matched to a gene; V was cut back by 6 bases and J by 2 bases. The CDR3 sequence is 13 residues long. The DNA for the CDR3 is TGCAGCGTGGGACTAGCGGGAGCCTACGAGCAGTACTTC. It codes for CSVGLAGAYEQYF.

This chain links TRBV9 with TRBJ2-1; D is unclear. This CDR3 is built from 13 residues. CDR1 is SGDLS, CDR2 YYNGEE, per germline. Trimming took 1 base from V and 4 from J, leaving 6 bases between them. For the CDR3, the DNA is TGTGCCAGCAGCGTAAACATGTACAATGAGCAGTTCTTC. Encoded protein: CASSVNMYNEQFF.

The chain carries TRBV18 and TRBJ1-5; possible D gene TRBD1, 6 bases. Looked up from germline, CDR1 is KGHSH and CDR2 is LQKENI. V was shortened by 4 bases and J by 1 base, with 11 bases between the two germline ends. The CDR3 is 15 residues long. CDR3 in DNA: TGTGCCAGCTCACTCGGCCAGGGGAGCAATCAGCCCCAGCATTTT. Its translation is CASSLGQGSNQPQHF.

The J gene is TRBJ1-4, the V gene TRBV5-1, with D maybe TRBD1 (5 bases). Germline V CDR1 and CDR2: SGHRS, YFSETQ. Trimming shortened V by 3 bases and J by 8 bases, and 14 bases separated the two germline ends. The CDR3 has 14 amino acids. CDR3 in amino acids: CASSSLGDYEKLFF. CDR3 nucleotides: TGCGCCAGCAGCTCCCTAGGGGACTACGAAAAACTGTTTTTT.

The CDR3 DNA sequence: TGTGCCAGCAGTTACGAAGGGGGCCTGAACTATGGCTACACCTTC. This codes for CASSYEGGLNYGYTF. This sequence joins TRBV6-5 and TRBJ1-2, with TRBD1 identical over 7 bases. Germline V lookup: CDR1 MNHEY, CDR2 SVGAGI. The CDR3 spans 15 residues. V lost 2 bases, J lost 2 bases, and 5 bases stayed unmatched.